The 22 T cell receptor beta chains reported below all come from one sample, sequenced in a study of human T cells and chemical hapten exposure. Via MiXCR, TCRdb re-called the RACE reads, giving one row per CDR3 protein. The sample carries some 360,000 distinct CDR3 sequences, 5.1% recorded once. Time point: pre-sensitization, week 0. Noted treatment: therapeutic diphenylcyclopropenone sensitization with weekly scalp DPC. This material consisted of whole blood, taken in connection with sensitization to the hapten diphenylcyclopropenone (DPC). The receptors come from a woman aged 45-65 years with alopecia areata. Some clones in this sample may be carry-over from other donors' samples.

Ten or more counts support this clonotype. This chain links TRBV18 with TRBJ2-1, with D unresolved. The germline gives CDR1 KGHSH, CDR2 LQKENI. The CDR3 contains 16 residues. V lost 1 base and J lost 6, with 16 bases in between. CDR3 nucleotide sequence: TGTGCCAGCTCACCACTAAGGTCCGGTGGGTCCAATGAGCAGTTCTTC. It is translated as CASSPLRSGGSNEQFF.

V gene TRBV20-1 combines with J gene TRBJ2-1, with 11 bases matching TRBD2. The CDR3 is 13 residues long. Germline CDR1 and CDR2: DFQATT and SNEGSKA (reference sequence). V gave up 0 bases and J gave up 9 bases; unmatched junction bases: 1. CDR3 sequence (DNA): TGCAGTGCTAGAGATGGACTAGCGGGTGAGCAGTTCTTC. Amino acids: CSARDGLAGEQFF.

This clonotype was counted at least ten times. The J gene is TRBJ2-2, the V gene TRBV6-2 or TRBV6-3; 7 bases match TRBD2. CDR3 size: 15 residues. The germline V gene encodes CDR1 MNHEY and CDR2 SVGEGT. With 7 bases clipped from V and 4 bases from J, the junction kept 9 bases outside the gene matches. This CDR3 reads CASKAAGVGTGELFF. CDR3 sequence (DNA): TGTGCCAGCAAGGCCGCGGGAGTTGGCACCGGGGAGCTGTTTTTT.

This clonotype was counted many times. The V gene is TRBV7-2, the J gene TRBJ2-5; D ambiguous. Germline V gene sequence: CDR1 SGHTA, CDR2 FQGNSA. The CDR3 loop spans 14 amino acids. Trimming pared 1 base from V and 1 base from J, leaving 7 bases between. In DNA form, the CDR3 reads TGTGCCAGCAGCTTAGTTCTCCTCCAAGAGACCCAGTACTTC. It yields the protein CASSLVLLQETQYF.

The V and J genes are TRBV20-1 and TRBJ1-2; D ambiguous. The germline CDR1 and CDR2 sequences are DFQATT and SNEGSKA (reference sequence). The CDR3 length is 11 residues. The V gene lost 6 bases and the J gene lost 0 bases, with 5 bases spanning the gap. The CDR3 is CSAFSNYGYTF. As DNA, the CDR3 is TGCAGTGCGTTCTCTAACTATGGCTACACCTTC.

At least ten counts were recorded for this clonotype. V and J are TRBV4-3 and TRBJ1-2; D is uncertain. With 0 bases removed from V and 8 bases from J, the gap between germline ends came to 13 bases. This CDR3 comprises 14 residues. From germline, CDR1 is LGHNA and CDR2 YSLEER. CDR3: CASSQDVNSKGYTF. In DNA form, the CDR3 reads TGCGCCAGCAGCCAAGATGTGAACAGCAAAGGCTACACCTTC.

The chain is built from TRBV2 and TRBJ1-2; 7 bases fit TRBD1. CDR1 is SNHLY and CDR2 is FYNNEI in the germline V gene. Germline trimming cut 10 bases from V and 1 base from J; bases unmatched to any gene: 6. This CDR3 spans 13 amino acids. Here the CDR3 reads CANRGQLNYGYTF. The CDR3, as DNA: TGTGCCAACCGGGGACAGCTTAACTATGGCTACACCTTC.

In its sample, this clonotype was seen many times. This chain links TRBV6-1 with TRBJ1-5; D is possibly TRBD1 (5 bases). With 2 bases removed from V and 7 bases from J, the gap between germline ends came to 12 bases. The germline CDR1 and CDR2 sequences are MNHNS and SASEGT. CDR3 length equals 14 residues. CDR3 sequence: CASSESGKRQPQHF. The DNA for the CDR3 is TGTGCCAGCAGTGAATCAGGGAAGAGACAGCCCCAGCATTTT.

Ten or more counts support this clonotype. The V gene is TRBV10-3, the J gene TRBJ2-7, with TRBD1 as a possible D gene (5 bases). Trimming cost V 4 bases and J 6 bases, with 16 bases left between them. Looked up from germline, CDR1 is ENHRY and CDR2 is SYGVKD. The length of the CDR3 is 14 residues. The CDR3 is CAISVQGTPGEQYF. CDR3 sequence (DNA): TGTGCCATCAGTGTTCAGGGCACACCGGGCGAGCAGTACTTC.

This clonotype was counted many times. The CDR3 region is CASSLVVQFSTGELFF. DNA of the CDR3: TGCGCCAGCAGCTTGGTCGTTCAGTTCTCCACCGGGGAGCTGTTTTTT. This sequence joins TRBV5-1 and TRBJ2-2; no clear D gene. V lost 0 bases and J 4 bases, leaving 13 bases between the germline ends. The CDR3 length is 16 residues. Germline V gene sequence: CDR1 SGHRS, CDR2 YFSETQ.

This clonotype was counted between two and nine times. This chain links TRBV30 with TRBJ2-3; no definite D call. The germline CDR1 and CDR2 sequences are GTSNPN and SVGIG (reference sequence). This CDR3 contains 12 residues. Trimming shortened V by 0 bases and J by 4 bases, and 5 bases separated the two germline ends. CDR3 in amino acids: CAWSVGPDTQYF. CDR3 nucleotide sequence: TGTGCCTGGAGTGTCGGCCCAGATACGCAGTATTTT. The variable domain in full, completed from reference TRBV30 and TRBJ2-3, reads SQTIHQWPATLVQPVGSPLSLECTVEGTSNPNLYWYRQAAGRGLQLLFYSVGIGQISSEVPQNLSASRPQDRQFILSSKKLLLSDSGFYLCAWSVGPDTQYFGPGTRLTVL.

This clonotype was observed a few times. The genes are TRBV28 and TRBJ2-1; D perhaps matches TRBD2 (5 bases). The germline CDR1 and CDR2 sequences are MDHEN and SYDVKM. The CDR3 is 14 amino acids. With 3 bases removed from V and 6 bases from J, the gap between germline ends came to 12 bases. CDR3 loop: CASSLRARGNEQFF. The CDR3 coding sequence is TGTGCCAGCAGTTTGAGGGCTCGAGGCAATGAGCAGTTCTTC.

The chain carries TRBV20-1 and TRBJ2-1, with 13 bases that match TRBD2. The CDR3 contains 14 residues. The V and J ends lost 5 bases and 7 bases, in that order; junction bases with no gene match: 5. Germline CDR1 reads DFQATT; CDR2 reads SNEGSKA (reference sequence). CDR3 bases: TGCAGTGCTGCCGGGACTAGCGGGACGAATGAGCAGTTCTTC. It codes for CSAAGTSGTNEQFF.

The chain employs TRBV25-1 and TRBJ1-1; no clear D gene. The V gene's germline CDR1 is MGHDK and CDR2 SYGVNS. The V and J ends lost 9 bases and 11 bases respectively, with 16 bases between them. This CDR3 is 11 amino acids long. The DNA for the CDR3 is TGTGCCAGTTCGGGCCCCAGTTTGGCTTTCTTT. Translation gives CASSGPSLAFF.

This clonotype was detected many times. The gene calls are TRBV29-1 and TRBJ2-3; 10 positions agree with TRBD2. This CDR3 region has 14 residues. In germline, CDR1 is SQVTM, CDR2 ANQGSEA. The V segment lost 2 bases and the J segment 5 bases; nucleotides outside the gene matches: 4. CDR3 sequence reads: CSVELAGALDTQYF. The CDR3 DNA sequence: TGCAGCGTTGAACTAGCGGGAGCTTTAGATACGCAGTATTTT.

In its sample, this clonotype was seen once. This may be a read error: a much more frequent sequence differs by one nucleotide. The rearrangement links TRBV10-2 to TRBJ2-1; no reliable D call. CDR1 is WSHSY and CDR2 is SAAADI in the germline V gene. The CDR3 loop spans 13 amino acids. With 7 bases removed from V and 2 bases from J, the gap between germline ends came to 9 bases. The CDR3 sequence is CASIQSPYNEQFF. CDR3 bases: TGCGCCAGCATCCAGAGCCCCTACAATGAGCAGTTCTTC.

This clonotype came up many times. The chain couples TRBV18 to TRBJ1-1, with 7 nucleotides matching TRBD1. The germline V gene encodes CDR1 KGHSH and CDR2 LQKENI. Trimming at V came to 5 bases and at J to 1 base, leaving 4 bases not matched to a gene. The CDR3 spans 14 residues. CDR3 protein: CASSSRQGNTEAFF. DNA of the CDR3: TGTGCCAGCTCAAGTCGACAGGGGAACACTGAAGCTTTCTTT.

CDR3 residues: CASGLGTGRTEAFF. Here the CDR3 DNA reads TGTGCTAGTGGTTTGGGGACAGGGAGAACTGAAGCTTTCTTT. The rearrangement links TRBV12-5 to TRBJ1-1, with 8 bases matching TRBD1. Losses at the gene ends were 1 base for V and 5 bases for J; bases not matched to a gene: 3. Germline V gene lookup returns CDR1 LGHNT and CDR2 FRNRAP. This CDR3 has 14 amino acids.

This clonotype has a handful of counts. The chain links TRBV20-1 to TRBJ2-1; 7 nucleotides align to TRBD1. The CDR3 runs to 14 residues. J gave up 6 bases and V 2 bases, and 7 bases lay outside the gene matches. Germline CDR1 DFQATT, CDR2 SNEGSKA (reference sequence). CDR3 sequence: CSARSGQDFNEQFF. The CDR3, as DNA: TGCAGTGCTAGATCAGGACAGGACTTCAATGAGCAGTTCTTC.

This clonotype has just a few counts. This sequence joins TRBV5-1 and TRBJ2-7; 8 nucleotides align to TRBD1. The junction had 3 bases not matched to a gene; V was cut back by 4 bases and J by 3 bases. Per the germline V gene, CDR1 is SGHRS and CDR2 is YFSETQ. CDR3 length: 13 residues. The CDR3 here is CASSNGQGYEQYF. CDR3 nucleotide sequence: TGCGCCAGCAGCAACGGACAGGGCTACGAGCAGTACTTC.

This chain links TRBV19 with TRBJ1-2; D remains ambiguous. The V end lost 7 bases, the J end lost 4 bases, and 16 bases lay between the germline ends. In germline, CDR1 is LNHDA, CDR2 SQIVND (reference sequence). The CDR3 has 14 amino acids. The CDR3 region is CASNGKGLGYGYTF. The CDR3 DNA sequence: TGTGCCAGTAATGGGAAGGGTCTCGGCTATGGCTACACCTTC.

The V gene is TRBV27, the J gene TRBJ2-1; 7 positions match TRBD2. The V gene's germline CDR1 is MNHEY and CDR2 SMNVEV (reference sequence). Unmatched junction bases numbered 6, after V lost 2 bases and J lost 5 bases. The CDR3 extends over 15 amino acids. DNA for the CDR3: TGTGCCAGCAGTTTAGCGGGGGTTAGGGACAATGAGCAGTTCTTC. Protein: CASSLAGVRDNEQFF.